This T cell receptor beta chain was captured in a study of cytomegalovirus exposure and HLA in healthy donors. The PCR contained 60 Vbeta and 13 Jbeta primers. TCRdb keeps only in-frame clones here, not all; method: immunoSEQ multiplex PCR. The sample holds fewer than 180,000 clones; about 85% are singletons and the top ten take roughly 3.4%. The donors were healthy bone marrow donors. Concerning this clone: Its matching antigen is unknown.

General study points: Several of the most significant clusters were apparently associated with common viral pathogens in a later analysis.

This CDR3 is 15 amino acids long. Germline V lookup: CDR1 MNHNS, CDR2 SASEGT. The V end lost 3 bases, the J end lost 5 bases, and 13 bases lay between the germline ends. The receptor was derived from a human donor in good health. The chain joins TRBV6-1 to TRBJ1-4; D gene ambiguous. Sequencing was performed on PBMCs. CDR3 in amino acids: CASSEGGDVNEKLFF. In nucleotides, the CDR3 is TGTGCCAGCAGTGAGGGCGGGGATGTGAATGAAAAACTGTTTTTT.